The rows below give T cell receptor beta chains drawn from one sample of a study of T cells in Graves' hyperthyroidism and ophthalmopathy. TCRdb analysed the multiplex PCR reads with MiXCR anew, one entry per CDR3 protein. The sample contains fewer than 700,000 distinct CDR3 sequences, about 16% of which appear only once. What was sequenced was blood. Source of these receptors: a woman aged 30 to 39 with Graves' hyperthyroidism. CDR3s include the opening cysteine and the closing phenylalanine or tryptophan. D genes are given only for firm matches. Clone size is stated in some rows and not others, as once, few, many or a class when expanded.

>few|TRBJ2-2|TRBV12-3/TRBV12-4|TRBD2
CASSLSGRLVRGTGELFF
TGTGCCAGCAGTTTAAGCGGGAGGCTTGTCCGGGGGACCGGGGAGCTGTTTTTT
>few|TRBJ1-2|TRBV9|NA
CASSVGGTDYGYTF
TGTGCCAGCAGCGTAGGAGGGACGGACTATGGCTACACCTTC
>NA|TRBJ1-4|TRBV5-1|NA
CASSYRMATNEKLFF
TGCGCCAGCAGCTACCGGATGGCAACTAATGAAAAACTGTTTTTT
>many|TRBJ2-5|TRBV28|TRBD2
CASSLTSGQETQYF
TGTGCCAGCAGTTTAACTAGCGGCCAAGAGACCCAGTACTTC
>many|TRBJ1-2|TRBV14|NA
CASSQVDGIYGYTF
TGTGCCAGCAGCCAAGTGGACGGCATCTATGGCTACACCTTC
>NA|TRBJ2-2|TRBV6-5|TRBD2
CASSYVREVRELFF
TGTGCCAGCAGTTACGTCCGGGAGGTACGGGAGCTGTTTTTT
>NA|TRBJ2-7|TRBV28|TRBD1
CASSSRDRGTLSSYEQYF
TGTGCCAGCAGCTCCCGGGACAGGGGGACGTTGAGCTCCTACGAGCAGTACTTC
>few|TRBJ1-1|TRBV6-2/TRBV6-3|NA
CASSANRDEAFF
TGTGCCAGCAGCGCAAACAGGGACGAAGCTTTCTTT
>once|TRBJ1-1|TRBV18|NA
CASSGRLGPEAFF
TGTGCCAGCTCCGGGAGGTTGGGACCTGAAGCTTTCTTT
>many|TRBJ2-7|TRBV7-8|TRBD2
CASSLQSGSGDYEQYF
TGTGCCAGCAGCTTACAGAGCGGGAGTGGGGACTACGAGCAGTACTTC
>NA|TRBJ2-4|TRBV18|NA
CASSPPEYLAKNIQYF
TGTGCCAGCTCACCACCGGAATACCTAGCCAAAAACATTCAGTACTTC
>many|TRBJ2-5|TRBV24-1|TRBD1
CATSELDRDPQYF
TGTGCCACCAGTGAACTAGACAGGGATCCTCAGTACTTC
>few|TRBJ2-1|TRBV4-2|NA
CASSHPRSHNEQFF
TGTGCCAGCAGCCACCCGCGCTCGCACAATGAGCAGTTCTTC
>many|TRBJ1-5|TRBV7-2|TRBD1
CASSFTGVNNQPQHF
TGTGCCAGCAGCTTTACAGGGGTGAACAATCAGCCCCAGCATTTT
>many|TRBJ1-1|TRBV6-1|TRBD1
CASSPGQGIMNTEAFF
TGTGCCAGCAGTCCGGGACAGGGCATCATGAACACTGAAGCTTTCTTT
>many|TRBJ2-5|TRBV5-1|TRBD2
CASSLAGGAESQYF
TGCGCCAGCAGCTTAGCGGGAGGAGCTGAGTCCCAGTACTTC
>many|TRBJ2-7|TRBV28|TRBD2
CASSHSPGLAGVYEQYF
TGTGCCAGCAGCCACAGTCCGGGACTAGCGGGAGTCTACGAGCAGTACTTC
>many|TRBJ1-2|TRBV7-9|TRBD1
CASSTGQGAFYGYTF
TGTGCCAGCAGCACCGGACAGGGGGCTTTCTATGGCTACACCTTC
>many|TRBJ2-3|TRBV2|NA
CASSERGASTDTQYF
TGTGCCAGCAGTGAAAGAGGGGCTAGCACAGATACGCAGTATTTT
>few|TRBJ2-5|TRBV28|TRBD2
CASSLQRGDF
TGTGCCAGCAGTTTACAGCGGGGGGACTTC
>many|TRBJ2-2|TRBV12-3/TRBV12-4|NA
CASRNSDTGELFF
TGTGCCAGCAGGAATTCGGACACCGGGGAGCTGTTTTTT
>many|TRBJ2-1|TRBV19|TRBD2
CASSGRANNEQFF
TGTGCCAGTAGCGGGAGGGCGAACAATGAGCAGTTCTTC
>NA|TRBJ2-1|TRBV9|TRBD2
CASSPSGRDYEQFF
TGTGCCAGCAGCCCTAGCGGGAGGGATTATGAGCAGTTCTTC
>NA|TRBJ1-5|TRBV10-3|NA
CAISATWVMGNQPQHF
TGTGCCATCAGTGCAACGTGGGTAATGGGCAATCAGCCCCAGCATTTT
>NA|TRBJ1-4|TRBV6-1|TRBD1
CASSQPRQGGTNEKLFF
TGTGCCAGCAGTCAACCCCGACAGGGAGGAACTAATGAAAAACTGTTTTTT
>NA|TRBJ2-1|TRBV12-3/TRBV12-4|NA
CASRSLRPRQFF
TGTGCCAGCAGGTCACTGAGACCCCGGCAGTTCTTC
>many|TRBJ2-1|TRBV18|TRBD2
CASSPGTSDYNEQFF
TGTGCCAGCTCACCAGGGACTAGCGATTACAATGAGCAGTTCTTC
>NA|TRBJ2-1|TRBV18|TRBD2
CASSPPGLAGFYNEQFF
TGTGCCAGCTCACCACCGGGACTAGCGGGCTTCTACAATGAGCAGTTCTTC
>NA|TRBJ2-1|TRBV19|NA
CASSPSASSYNEQFF
TGTGCCAGTAGTCCCTCAGCTAGCTCCTACAATGAGCAGTTCTTC
>many|TRBJ2-7|TRBV5-1|NA
CASSLAPTTSTGSYEQYF
TGCGCCAGCAGCTTGGCCCCTACGACTAGTACGGGATCCTACGAGCAGTACTTC
>many|TRBJ1-5|TRBV24-1|NA
CATSSSGLANQPQHF
TGTGCCACCAGCTCGTCCGGACTTGCGAATCAGCCCCAGCATTTT
>NA|TRBJ1-6|TRBV10-3|TRBD1
CAISPETGTGPSPLHF
TGTGCCATCAGTCCGGAAACCGGGACAGGGCCATCACCCCTCCACTTT
>many|TRBJ2-7|TRBV12-3/TRBV12-4|TRBD2
CASRGLAGRGGYEQYF
TGTGCCAGCAGAGGACTAGCGGGACGAGGGGGGTACGAGCAGTACTTC
>few|TRBJ2-3|TRBV7-6|NA
CASSQDRTADTQYF
TGTGCCAGCAGCCAAGATCGTACCGCAGATACGCAGTATTTT
>many|TRBJ2-1|TRBV13|TRBD2
CASSPPAGGIYNEQFF
TGTGCCAGCAGCCCCCCCGCGGGAGGGATATACAATGAGCAGTTCTTC
>many|TRBJ2-1|TRBV28|NA
CASSNTTRTYNEQFF
TGTGCCAGCAGTAACACGACTAGAACCTACAATGAGCAGTTCTTC
>many|TRBJ2-2|TRBV2|NA
CASRERASSRIGELFF
TGTGCCAGCAGGGAGAGGGCTTCCTCCAGGATCGGGGAGCTGTTTTTT
>many|TRBJ1-1|TRBV15|NA
CATSRENTEAFF
TGTGCCACCAGCAGAGAGAACACTGAAGCTTTCTTT
>once|TRBJ2-3|TRBV28|NA
CASGGVPGSTDTRYF
TGTGCCAGCGGAGGAGTCCCAGGGAGCACAGATACGCGGTATTTT
>many|TRBJ2-7|TRBV20-1|TRBD2
CSARSLAGGPWEQYF
TGCAGTGCTAGAAGTCTAGCGGGAGGGCCGTGGGAGCAGTACTTC
>NA|TRBJ1-2|TRBV4-1|TRBD1
CASSPTRGQGVFNYGYTF
TGCGCCAGCAGCCCCACCCGCGGACAGGGGGTTTTTAACTATGGCTACACCTTC
>few|TRBJ2-5|TRBV9|NA
CASSVTTSGRVQETQYF
TGTGCCAGCAGCGTAACGACTAGTGGACGGGTACAAGAGACCCAGTACTTC
>many|TRBJ2-3|TRBV5-1|NA
CASSRDTNTDTQYF
TGCGCCAGCAGCAGAGACACAAACACAGATACGCAGTATTTT
>few|TRBJ2-5|TRBV18|TRBD1
CASSLKQGADLLEYF
TGTGCCAGCTCACTAAAACAGGGGGCTGATTTGTTGGAGTACTTC
>NA|TRBJ1-2|TRBV5-1|NA
CASRSRGIYGYTF
TGCGCCAGCAGGAGTCGGGGTATCTATGGCTACACCTTC
>NA|TRBJ1-2|TRBV28|NA
CASSFRQYGYTF
TGTGCCAGCAGTTTCCGACAGTATGGCTACACCTTC
>many|TRBJ1-4|TRBV15|NA
CATSGWDTPATNEKLFF
TGTGCCACCAGCGGATGGGACACCCCTGCAACTAATGAAAAACTGTTTTTT
>few|TRBJ1-2|TRBV29-1|NA
CSVAGDYGYTF
TGCAGCGTTGCAGGGGACTATGGCTACACCTTC
>NA|TRBJ2-7|TRBV5-1|TRBD2
CASSLRLAGREQYF
TGCGCCAGCAGCTTGCGGCTAGCGGGAAGGGAGCAGTACTTC
>NA|TRBJ2-7|TRBV6-1|NA
CASSEELGYEQYF
TGTGCCAGCAGTGAAGAGTTGGGTTACGAGCAGTACTTC
>many|TRBJ2-7|TRBV7-2|NA
CASSSYLATYEQYF
TGTGCCAGCAGCTCATATCTGGCGACCTACGAGCAGTACTTC
>few|TRBJ2-7|TRBV20-1|TRBD2
CSARDVILAGGLYEQYF
TGCAGTGCTAGAGATGTAATACTAGCGGGGGGACTCTACGAGCAGTACTTC
>NA|TRBJ1-5|TRBV6-1|TRBD1
CASSEWGQGNQPQHF
TGTGCCAGCAGTGAATGGGGACAGGGCAATCAGCCCCAGCATTTT
>NA|TRBJ2-1|TRBV6-1|TRBD2
CASRRGLADPYNEQFF
TGTGCCAGCAGACGGGGACTAGCGGACCCTTACAATGAGCAGTTCTTC
>NA|TRBJ1-4|TRBV2|NA
CASSGQHTNEKLFF
TGTGCCAGCAGTGGGCAACATACTAATGAAAAACTGTTTTTT